The T cell receptor (beta chain) under discussion was sequenced for a study of shared clonotypes between healthy human individuals (dated by TCRdb to the early 2020s). For context, the study as a whole: Three men and a couple of women, aged 18 to 49 years, made up the cohort. For each donor, CD4 naive and CD4 memory were each run on three plates, CD8 naive on two plates, and CD8 memory on one plate. To increase sequencing depth and limit assay-specific biases, different laboratories used diverse techniques to prepare libraries and sequence TCR repertoires. Blood TCR repertoires of four to six healthy adults were deeply sequenced to estimate repertoire size and the extent of clonotype sharing between individuals. Between about 0.85 and 9.5 billion PBMCs per donor were obtained by leukapheresis.

In regard to this clone: Its specific antigen is unknown. Per-base qualities were not stored, and no clone one base away is much larger.

CDR1 and CDR2 (GTSNPN, SVGIG) derive from the germline V gene (reference sequence). The CDR3 goes from the cysteine to the phenylalanine over 14 residues. Here the CDR3 DNA is all that survives: 42 bases in frame from base 1. Trimming takes 0 bases off V and 8 bases off J; junction bases not matched to a gene: 3. Using the deep immunoSEQ assay, TCR CDR3 regions were amplified from genomic DNA by multiplex PCR. Genomic DNA extracted from each cell subset was distributed evenly over all wells of several immunoSEQ 96-well plates, and each plate served as one replicate. For sorted subsets, each replicate PCR was loaded with around 220 ng genomic DNA, equivalent to about 30,000 T cell genomes. The purified libraries were quantified using a Qubit 3.0 fluorometer, sized with a Bioanalyzer 2100, and then quantified again using the KAPA Library Quantification kit. Every immunoSEQ 96-well plate was sequenced on a dedicated single-read 150-cycle Illumina NextSeq 550 flow cell. As for the authors' bioinformatics: The immunoSEQ output contained only junctional sequences without quality scores, so filtering could not match that applied to full-length reads. Sequences were annotated with PyIR, a Python wrapper for IgBLAST v1.9, and V/J genes and CDR3 were assigned using IMGT germline references. Any read was removed if the V/J assignment was weak (E-value above 1e-6), the CDR3 was missing, or the read contained stop codons, out-of-frame junctions, or ambiguous translated residues. V3J clonotypes were defined as sequences sharing an identical inferred V gene, J gene, and CDR3 amino acid sequence. To compute the percentage overlap between repertoires, the number of shared unique clonotypes was divided by the size of the smaller repertoire. Three approaches were used to assess repertoire richness: RTK rarefaction, the Chao1 estimator, and Recon v2.1 estimates of unobserved clonotypes. Generation probabilities were computed with OLGA for all TCRbeta clonotypes obtained by the gDNA method from a handful of donors. The source is immuneACCESS, and TCRdb retained only in-frame sequences with V and J called. Part of the clones is not carried over; for the studies checked, unresolved V genes explain less than half of this, and the remainder is unexplained. V, J and clone size are those of that table, while D and trimming were read from the DNA. The sample table contains about 2,200,000 clones; only one count was recorded for under 95% of them. The ten largest clonotypes hold about 1.8% of the sample.

Beyond this particular receptor, the publication reports: Sampling was limited to blood, and TCR repertoires in tissue likely differ from TCR repertoires in blood. Naive subsets generally had larger estimated clonotype richness than memory subsets. Based on pairwise subsampling, the degree of clonotype sharing among donors was expected to be affected by sequencing depth. When a handful of donors were compared, the shared fraction of clonotypes was about 5.5% for naive CD4, about 4% for naive CD8, roughly 2.3% for memory CD4, and less than 0.5% for memory CD8. Higher generation probabilities were observed for clonotypes shared by all four sorted-subset donors than for non-shared clonotypes. The genetic and exposure-history diversity represented was limited by the small number of donors. Rarefaction of sorted-subset datasets indicated incomplete sequencing despite the large sequencing depth.

CD8 naive samples consisted of CD45RO-negative cells that were positively selected for CCR7, yielding a CD45RA+CCR7+ population without TemRA cells. Healthy HIV-negative adults with no recently reported acute infections or vaccinations were included as donors. All donors were Caucasian adults living in Nashville, Tennessee, USA. After blood collection by leukapheresis, PBMCs were isolated using Ficoll-Histopaque density gradient centrifugation and then cryopreserved in the vapor phase of liquid nitrogen. Purity and quantity of every magnetically sorted T cell population were checked by analytical flow cytometry. Each sorted fraction had its genomic DNA isolated and then quantified by UV absorbance on a Nanodrop 2000c.

Sequenced material: naive CD8+ T cells from PBMCs. The intended sense of this specimen's cell subset or site label: CD45RA+CCR7+. The sequence joins TRBV30 to TRBJ2-1, and TRBD2 aligns with 11 junction nucleotides. The source is a man younger than 35 in good health. Some clones in this sample may be carry-over from other donors' samples. The CDR3 here reads CAWSVLAGGDEQFF. The DNA sequence follows: TGTGCCTGGAGTGTCTTAGCGGGAGGGGATGAGCAGTTCTTC.